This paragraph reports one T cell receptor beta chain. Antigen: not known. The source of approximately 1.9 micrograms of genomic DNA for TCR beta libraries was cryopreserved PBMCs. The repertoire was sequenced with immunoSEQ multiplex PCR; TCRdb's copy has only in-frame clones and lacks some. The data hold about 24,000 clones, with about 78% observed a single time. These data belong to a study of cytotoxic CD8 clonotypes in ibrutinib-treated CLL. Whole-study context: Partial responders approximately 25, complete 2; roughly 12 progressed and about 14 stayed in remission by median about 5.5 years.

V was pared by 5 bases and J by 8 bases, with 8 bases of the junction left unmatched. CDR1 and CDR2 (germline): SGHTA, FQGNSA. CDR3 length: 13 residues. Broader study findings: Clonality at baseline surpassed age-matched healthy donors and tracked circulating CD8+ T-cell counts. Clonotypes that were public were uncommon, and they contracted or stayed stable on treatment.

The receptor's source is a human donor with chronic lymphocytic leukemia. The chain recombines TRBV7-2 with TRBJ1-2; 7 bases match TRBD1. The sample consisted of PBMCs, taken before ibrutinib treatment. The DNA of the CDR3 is TGTGCCAGCAGCCCGGGACAGAACGGCGGCTACACCTTC. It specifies CASSPGQNGGYTF. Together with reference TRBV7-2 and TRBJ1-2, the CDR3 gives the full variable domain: GAGVSQSPSNKVTEKGKDVELRCDPISGHTALYWYRQSLGQGLEFLIYFQGNSAPDKSGLPSDRFSAERTGGSVSTLTIQRTQQEDSAVYLCASSPGQNGGYTFGSGTRLTVV.